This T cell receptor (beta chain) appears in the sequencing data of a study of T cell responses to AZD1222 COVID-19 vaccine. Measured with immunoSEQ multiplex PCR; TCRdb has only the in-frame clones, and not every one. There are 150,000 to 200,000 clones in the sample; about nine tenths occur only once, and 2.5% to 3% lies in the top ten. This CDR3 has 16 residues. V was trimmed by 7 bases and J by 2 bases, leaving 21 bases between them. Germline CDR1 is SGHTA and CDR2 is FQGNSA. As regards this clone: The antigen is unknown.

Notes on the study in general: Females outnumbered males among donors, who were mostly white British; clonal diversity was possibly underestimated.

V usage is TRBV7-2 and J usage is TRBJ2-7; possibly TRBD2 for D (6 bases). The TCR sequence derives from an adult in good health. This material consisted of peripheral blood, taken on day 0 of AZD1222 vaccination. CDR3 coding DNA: TGTGCCAGCAACGGAGGGCTGGTGAGCCCGCCCTACGAGCAGTACTTC. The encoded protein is CASNGGLVSPPYEQYF.